One sample yielded the 4 T cell receptor beta chains listed below, sequenced in a study of T cell responses to AZD1222 COVID-19 vaccine. Only in-frame clones appear in the TCRdb table, and some are missing; sequencing was by immunoSEQ multiplex PCR. The sample comprises 150,000 to 200,000 clones, about nine tenths of which are singletons, and 2.6% rests with the top ten. Sequences were derived from peripheral blood, sampled on day 0 of AZD1222 vaccination. The origin of the receptors is an adult in good health.

The chain joins TRBV6-2 or TRBV6-3 to TRBJ1-2; 9 bases line up with TRBD1. Germline V lookup: CDR1 MNHEY, CDR2 SVGEGT. The CDR3 runs to 17 residues. With V trimmed by 2 bases and J by 6 bases, 13 bases remained unmatched. CDR3 amino acids: CASSYSERTGEINGYTF. CDR3 nucleotide sequence: TGTGCCAGCAGTTACAGTGAGCGGACAGGGGAAATAAATGGCTACACCTTC.

This chain connects TRBV4-2 to TRBJ2-1; 8 positions match TRBD1. Trimming removed 0 bases from V and 7 bases from J; junction bases left unmatched: 8. The V gene's germline CDR1 is LGHNA and CDR2 YNFKEQ. This CDR3 is 16 amino acids long. The CDR3 nucleotides are TGTGCCAGCAGCCAAGAATCCCAGGGGGCGAATAATGAGCAGTTCTTC. It translates to CASSQESQGANNEQFF.

On this clone: The same CDR3 arises from other DNA sequences in this sample as well. This chain joins TRBV5-1 and TRBJ1-6, with D unclear. Trimming removed 4 bases at V and 6 bases at J, with 8 bases between. This CDR3 has 13 amino acids. Per germline, CDR1 SGHRS and CDR2 YFSETQ. The CDR3 DNA sequence: TGCGCCAGCAGCCTCGAGGGTAATTCACCCCTCCACTTT. Its protein is CASSLEGNSPLHF.

This clone was counted once. The chain is built from TRBV7-6 and TRBJ1-5, with D maybe TRBD1 (5 bases). The CDR3 sequence is 16 residues long. The germline V gene encodes CDR1 SGHVS and CDR2 FNYEAQ. The germline V and J ends were trimmed by 1 base and 0 bases, with 10 bases remaining between them. The DNA for the CDR3 is TGTGCCAGCAGCTTAGAAGCAGGGCTTAGCAATCAGCCCCAGCATTTT. It encodes CASSLEAGLSNQPQHF.